Listed below are T cell receptor beta chains from one sample, sequenced in a study of CD8 T cells in Susac syndrome. TCRdb re-derived calls from the immunoSEQ multiplex PCR reads in MiXCR, one entry per CDR3 protein. The table includes 250,000 to 300,000 distinct CDR3 sequences, about 85% detected once. The sequenced sample was CD8+ T cells from PBMCs. These receptor sequences come from a human donor with multiple sclerosis. The CDR3 runs from the conserved cysteine through the conserved F or W. D genes are given only for firm matches. Some rows have no size entry. The others give once, few or many, or a class for an expanded clone.

j_gene: TRBJ2-7; abundance: .; d_gene: TRBD1; v_gene: TRBV7-9; CDR3aa: CASSPKTGRGPSYEQHF; CDR3nt: TGTGCCAGCAGCCCAAAGACAGGGCGCGGACCATCCTACGAGCAGCACTTC
j_gene: TRBJ2-7; abundance: .; d_gene: .; v_gene: TRBV5-4; CDR3aa: CASSPAVGGYEQYF; CDR3nt: TGTGCCAGCAGCCCGGCCGTGGGGGGCTACGAGCAGTACTTC
j_gene: TRBJ2-1; abundance: .; d_gene: TRBD2; v_gene: TRBV5-4; CDR3aa: CASSLRLGLAGGPSYNEQFF; CDR3nt: TGTGCCAGCAGCCTCCGCCTGGGGCTAGCGGGAGGGCCCTCCTACAATGAGCAGTTCTTC
j_gene: TRBJ2-7; abundance: .; d_gene: .; v_gene: TRBV4-1; CDR3aa: CASSQAIGAREQYF; CDR3nt: TGCGCCAGCAGCCAAGCAATAGGGGCGAGAGAGCAGTACTTC
j_gene: TRBJ2-7; abundance: .; d_gene: .; v_gene: TRBV9; CDR3aa: CASSAGDGVREQYF; CDR3nt: TGTGCCAGCAGCGCCGGGGACGGAGTGAGGGAGCAGTACTTC
j_gene: TRBJ2-1; abundance: .; d_gene: TRBD1; v_gene: TRBV25-1; CDR3aa: CASSDYRGSSYNEQFF; CDR3nt: TGTGCCAGCAGTGACTACAGGGGGAGCTCCTACAATGAGCAGTTCTTC
j_gene: TRBJ2-7; abundance: few; d_gene: TRBD1; v_gene: TRBV9; CDR3aa: CASSADSGTGLREQYF; CDR3nt: TGTGCCAGCAGCGCTGATTCCGGGACAGGGCTTAGGGAGCAGTACTTC
j_gene: TRBJ2-7; abundance: .; d_gene: .; v_gene: TRBV11-1; CDR3aa: CASSRQRRAEQYF; CDR3nt: TGTGCCAGCAGCCGACAGCGCCGTGCCGAGCAGTACTTC
j_gene: TRBJ2-5; abundance: .; d_gene: .; v_gene: TRBV6-5; CDR3aa: CASSYSGYQETQYF; CDR3nt: TGTGCCAGCAGTTACTCAGGCTACCAAGAGACCCAGTACTTC
j_gene: TRBJ2-2; abundance: once; d_gene: .; v_gene: TRBV5-1; CDR3aa: CASSGSGVRDTGELFF; CDR3nt: TGCGCCAGCAGCGGTTCAGGGGTTAGGGACACCGGGGAGCTGTTTTTT
j_gene: TRBJ2-3; abundance: .; d_gene: TRBD1; v_gene: TRBV18; CDR3aa: CASSPLLQGASTDTQYF; CDR3nt: TGTGCCAGCTCACCACTCCTACAGGGGGCGAGCACAGATACGCAGTATTTT
j_gene: TRBJ2-7; abundance: .; d_gene: .; v_gene: TRBV6-5; CDR3aa: CASSYSTDFYEQYF; CDR3nt: TGTGCCAGCAGTTACTCGACGGATTTCTACGAGCAGTACTTC
j_gene: TRBJ2-1; abundance: .; d_gene: .; v_gene: TRBV28; CDR3aa: CASTGNANLDEQFF; CDR3nt: TGTGCCAGTACGGGCAACGCAAATCTCGATGAGCAGTTCTTC
j_gene: TRBJ2-2; abundance: few; d_gene: .; v_gene: TRBV12-3/TRBV12-4; CDR3aa: CASSFAGELFF; CDR3nt: TGTGCCAGCAGCTTTGCCGGGGAGCTGTTTTTT
j_gene: TRBJ1-1; abundance: .; d_gene: TRBD1; v_gene: TRBV9; CDR3aa: CASSVDSRTGKTEAFF; CDR3nt: TGTGCCAGCAGCGTAGATTCGAGGACAGGGAAAACTGAAGCTTTCTTT
j_gene: TRBJ1-1; abundance: .; d_gene: TRBD1; v_gene: TRBV19; CDR3aa: CASSSRTGTNTEAFF; CDR3nt: TGTGCCAGTAGTAGCCGGACAGGGACGAACACTGAAGCTTTCTTT
j_gene: TRBJ2-7; abundance: .; d_gene: .; v_gene: TRBV5-4; CDR3aa: CASSLERAGSYEQYF; CDR3nt: TGTGCCAGCAGCTTGGAAAGGGCAGGGTCCTACGAGCAGTACTTC
j_gene: TRBJ2-7; abundance: .; d_gene: .; v_gene: TRBV4-1; CDR3aa: CASSPSPLYEQYF; CDR3nt: TGCGCCAGCAGCCCTAGCCCCCTCTACGAGCAGTACTTC
j_gene: TRBJ2-3; abundance: .; d_gene: .; v_gene: TRBV4-1; CDR3aa: CASSGRGRDTQYF; CDR3nt: TGCGCCAGCAGCGGTAGGGGGAGGGATACGCAGTATTTT
j_gene: TRBJ1-5; abundance: .; d_gene: .; v_gene: TRBV10-3; CDR3aa: CAISESHGARSNQPQHF; CDR3nt: TGTGCCATCAGTGAGTCGCACGGGGCTCGGAGCAATCAGCCCCAGCATTTT
j_gene: TRBJ2-5; abundance: .; d_gene: .; v_gene: TRBV27; CDR3aa: CASSPGTRGETQYF; CDR3nt: TGTGCCAGCAGTCCCGGGACGAGGGGGGAGACCCAGTACTTC
j_gene: TRBJ1-4; abundance: .; d_gene: TRBD1; v_gene: TRBV7-9; CDR3aa: CASSQQGKLFF; CDR3nt: TGTGCCAGCAGCCAACAGGGGAAACTGTTTTTT
j_gene: TRBJ2-1; abundance: few; d_gene: .; v_gene: TRBV29-1; CDR3aa: CSAQLKGVSSYNEQFF; CDR3nt: TGCAGCGCACAACTCAAAGGGGTTAGCTCCTACAATGAGCAGTTCTTC
j_gene: TRBJ2-1; abundance: .; d_gene: .; v_gene: TRBV9; CDR3aa: CASSVAAPNEQFF; CDR3nt: TGTGCCAGCAGCGTAGCCGCCCCGAATGAGCAGTTCTTC
j_gene: TRBJ1-2; abundance: .; d_gene: .; v_gene: TRBV28; CDR3aa: CASSYRQVQGYGYTF; CDR3nt: TGTGCCAGCAGTTATCGGCAGGTCCAGGGGTATGGCTACACCTTC
j_gene: TRBJ1-1; abundance: .; d_gene: .; v_gene: TRBV6-5; CDR3aa: CASSYLQLTFF; CDR3nt: TGTGCCAGCAGTTACCTCCAGTTGACTTTCTTT
j_gene: TRBJ2-2; abundance: .; d_gene: TRBD1; v_gene: TRBV19; CDR3aa: CATTKGAFNTGELFF; CDR3nt: TGTGCCACCACGAAGGGGGCTTTTAACACCGGGGAGCTGTTTTTT
j_gene: TRBJ2-1; abundance: .; d_gene: .; v_gene: TRBV15; CDR3aa: CAASTTLAGSYNKQFF; CDR3nt: TGTGCCGCGAGTACCACTCTAGCAGGCTCCTACAATAAGCAGTTCTTC
j_gene: TRBJ1-5; abundance: .; d_gene: TRBD1; v_gene: TRBV6-5; CDR3aa: CASSYSSPRPGQGNQPQHF; CDR3nt: TGTGCCAGCAGTTACTCGTCGCCCCGACCGGGACAGGGGAACCAGCCCCAGCATTTT
j_gene: TRBJ1-5; abundance: .; d_gene: .; v_gene: TRBV20-1; CDR3aa: CSATPMDSPSNQPQHF; CDR3nt: TGCAGTGCCACTCCGATGGACAGCCCAAGCAATCAGCCCCAGCATTTT
j_gene: TRBJ2-7; abundance: .; d_gene: .; v_gene: TRBV24-1; CDR3aa: CATSDPTTYEQYF; CDR3nt: TGTGCCACCAGTGATCCTACGACCTACGAGCAGTACTTC
j_gene: TRBJ2-3; abundance: .; d_gene: TRBD2; v_gene: TRBV7-3; CDR3aa: CASSSVSGGTDTQYF; CDR3nt: TGTGCCAGCAGCTCCGTTAGCGGGGGCACAGATACGCAGTATTTT
j_gene: TRBJ1-1; abundance: .; d_gene: .; v_gene: TRBV7-9; CDR3aa: CASSSLGGWGNTEAFF; CDR3nt: TGTGCCAGCAGCTCCCTCGGGGGATGGGGGAACACTGAAGCTTTCTTT